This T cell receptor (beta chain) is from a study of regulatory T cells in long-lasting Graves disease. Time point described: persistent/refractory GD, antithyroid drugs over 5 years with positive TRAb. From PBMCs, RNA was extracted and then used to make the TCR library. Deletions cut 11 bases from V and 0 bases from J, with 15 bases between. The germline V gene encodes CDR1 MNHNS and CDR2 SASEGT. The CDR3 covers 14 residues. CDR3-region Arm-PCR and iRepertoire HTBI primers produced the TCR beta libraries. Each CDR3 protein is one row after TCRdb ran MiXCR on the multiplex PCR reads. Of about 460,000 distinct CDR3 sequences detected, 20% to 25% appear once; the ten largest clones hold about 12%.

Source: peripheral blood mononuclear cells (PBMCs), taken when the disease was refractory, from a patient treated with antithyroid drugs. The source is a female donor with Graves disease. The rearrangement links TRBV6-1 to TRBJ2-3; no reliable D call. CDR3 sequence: CASKALTSTDTQYF. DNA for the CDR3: TGTGCCTCGAAGGCCCTGACTAGCACAGATACGCAGTATTTT.